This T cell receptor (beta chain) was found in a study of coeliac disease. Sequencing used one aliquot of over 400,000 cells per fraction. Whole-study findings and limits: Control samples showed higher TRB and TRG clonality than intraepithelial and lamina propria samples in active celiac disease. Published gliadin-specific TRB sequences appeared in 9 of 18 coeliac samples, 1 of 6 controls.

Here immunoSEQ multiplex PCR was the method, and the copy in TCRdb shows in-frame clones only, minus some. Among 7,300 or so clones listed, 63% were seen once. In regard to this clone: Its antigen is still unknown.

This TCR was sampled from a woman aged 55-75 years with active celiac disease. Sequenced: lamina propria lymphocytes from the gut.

The DNA for the CDR3 is TGTGCCTGGAGAAAGATCGTCGGACAGAGGGGTGCGTACAATGAGCAGTTCTTC. As protein: CAWRKIVGQRGAYNEQFF. The chain recombines TRBV30 with TRBJ2-1; maybe TRBD1 (6 bases). V was shortened by 3 bases and J by 4 bases, with 25 bases between the two germline ends. Germline V gene sequence: CDR1 GTSNPN, CDR2 SVGIG (reference sequence). The CDR3 consists of 18 residues.